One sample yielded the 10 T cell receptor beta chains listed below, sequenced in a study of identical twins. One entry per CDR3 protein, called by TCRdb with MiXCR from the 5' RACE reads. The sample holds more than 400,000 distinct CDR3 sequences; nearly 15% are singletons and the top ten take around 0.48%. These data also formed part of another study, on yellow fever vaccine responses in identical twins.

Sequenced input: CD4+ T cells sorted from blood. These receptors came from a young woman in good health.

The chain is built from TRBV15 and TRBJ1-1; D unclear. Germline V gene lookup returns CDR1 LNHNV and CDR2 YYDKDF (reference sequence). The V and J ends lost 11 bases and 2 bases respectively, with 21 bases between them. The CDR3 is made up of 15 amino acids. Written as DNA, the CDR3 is TGTGCCCCCTACACGAGACTCGCGGGTAACACTGAAGCTTTCTTT. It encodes CAPYTRLAGNTEAFF.

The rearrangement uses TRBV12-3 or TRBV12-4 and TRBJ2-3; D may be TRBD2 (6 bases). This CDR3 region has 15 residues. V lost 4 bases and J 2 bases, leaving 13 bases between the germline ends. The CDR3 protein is CASSSMGLNTDTQYF. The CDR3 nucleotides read TGTGCCAGCAGTTCTATGGGACTTAACACAGATACGCAGTATTTT.

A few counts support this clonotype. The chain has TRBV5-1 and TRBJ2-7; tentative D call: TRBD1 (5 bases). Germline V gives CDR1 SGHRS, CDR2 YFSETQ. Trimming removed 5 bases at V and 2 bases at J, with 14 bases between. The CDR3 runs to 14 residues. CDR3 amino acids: CASRPDSDTYEQYV. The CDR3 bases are TGCGCCAGCAGACCTGACAGTGATACCTACGAGCAGTACGTC.

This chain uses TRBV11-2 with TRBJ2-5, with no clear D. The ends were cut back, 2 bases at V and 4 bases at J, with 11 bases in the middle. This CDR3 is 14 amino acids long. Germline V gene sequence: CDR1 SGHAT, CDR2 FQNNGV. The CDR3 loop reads CASSLFRVGETQYF. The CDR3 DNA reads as TGTGCCAGCAGCTTATTTAGGGTTGGAGAGACCCAGTACTTC.

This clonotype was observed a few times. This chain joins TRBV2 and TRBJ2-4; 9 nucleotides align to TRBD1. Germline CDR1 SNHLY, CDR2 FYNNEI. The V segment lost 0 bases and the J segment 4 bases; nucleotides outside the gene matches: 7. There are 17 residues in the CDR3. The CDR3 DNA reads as TGTGCCAGCAGTGAAGCGGTAGGGGGGACAGGGAAAAACATTCAGTACTTC. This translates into CASSEAVGGTGKNIQYF. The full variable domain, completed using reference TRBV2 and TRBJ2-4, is EPEVTQTPSHQVTQMGQEVILRCVPISNHLYFYWYRQILGQKVEFLVSFYNNEISEKSEIFDDQFSVERPDGSNFTLKIRSTKLEDSAMYFCASSEAVGGTGKNIQYFGAGTRLSVL.

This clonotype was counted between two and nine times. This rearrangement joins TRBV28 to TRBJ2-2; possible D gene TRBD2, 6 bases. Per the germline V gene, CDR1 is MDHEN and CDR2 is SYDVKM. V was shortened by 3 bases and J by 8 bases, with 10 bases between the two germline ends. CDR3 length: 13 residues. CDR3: CASSFFGRGELFF. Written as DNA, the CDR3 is TGTGCCAGCAGTTTTTTCGGGAGAGGGGAGCTGTTTTTT. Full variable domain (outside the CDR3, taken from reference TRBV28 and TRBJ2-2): DVKVTQSSRYLVKRTGEKVFLECVQDMDHENMFWYRQDPGLGLRLIYFSYDVKMKEKGDIPEGYSVSREKKERFSLILESASTNQTSMYLCASSFFGRGELFFGEGSRLTVL.

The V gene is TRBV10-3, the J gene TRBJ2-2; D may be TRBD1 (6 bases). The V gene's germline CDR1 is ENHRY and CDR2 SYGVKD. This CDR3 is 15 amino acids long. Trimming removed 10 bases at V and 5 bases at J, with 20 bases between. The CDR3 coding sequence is TGTGCCACCACCGGCTCAGGGGATGGGACCGGGGAGCTGTTTTTT. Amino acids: CATTGSGDGTGELFF.

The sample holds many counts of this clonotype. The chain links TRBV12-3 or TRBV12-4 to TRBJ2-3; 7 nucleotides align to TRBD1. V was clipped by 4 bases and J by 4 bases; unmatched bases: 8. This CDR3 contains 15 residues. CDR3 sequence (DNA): TGTGCCAGCAGTTCTGGACAGGTGGTTTCAGATACGCAGTATTTT. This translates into CASSSGQVVSDTQYF.

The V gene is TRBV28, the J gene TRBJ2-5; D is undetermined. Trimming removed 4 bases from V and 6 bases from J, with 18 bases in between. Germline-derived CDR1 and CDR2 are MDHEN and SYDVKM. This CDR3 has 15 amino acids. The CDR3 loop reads CASSSTPPGLQTQYF. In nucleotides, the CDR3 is TGTGCCAGCAGTTCTACCCCTCCAGGTCTGCAGACCCAGTACTTC. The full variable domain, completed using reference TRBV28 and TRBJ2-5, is DVKVTQSSRYLVKRTGEKVFLECVQDMDHENMFWYRQDPGLGLRLIYFSYDVKMKEKGDIPEGYSVSREKKERFSLILESASTNQTSMYLCASSSTPPGLQTQYFGPGTRLLVL.

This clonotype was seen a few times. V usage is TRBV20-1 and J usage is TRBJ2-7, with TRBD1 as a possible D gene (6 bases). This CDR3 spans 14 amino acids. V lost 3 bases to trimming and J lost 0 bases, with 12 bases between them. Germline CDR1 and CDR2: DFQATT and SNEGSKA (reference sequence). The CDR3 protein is CSASRQESSYEQYF. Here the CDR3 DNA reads TGCAGTGCTAGCAGACAGGAGAGCTCCTACGAGCAGTACTTC.